A single sample is the source of the 2 T cell receptor beta chains below, sequenced in a study of blood T cell repertoires in COVID-19. Profiled with immunoSEQ multiplex PCR; TCRdb holds only in-frame clones, not every one. The sample lists roughly 400,000 clones; about 92% were seen once. Sequencing input: PBMCs or T cells enriched from blood (not recorded which). The receptors were sampled from a man aged 18 to 29 who had recovered from COVID-19.

This chain joins TRBV21-1 and TRBJ1-6; the listed D gene, TRBD1, was not tested against the DNA. TRBV21-1 is flagged as a pseudogene. The CDR3 runs to 15 residues. CDR3: CASSTRGFYNSPLHF. Here the CDR3 DNA reads TGTGCCAGCAGCACCAGGGGATTCTATAATTCACCCCTCCACTTT.

The gene calls are TRBV12-3 or TRBV12-4 and TRBJ1-3, with unresolved D. V lost 5 bases, J lost 6 bases, and 8 bases lay in between. The CDR3 has 12 residues. CDR3 loop: CASSRTTNTIYF. CDR3 nucleotide sequence: TGTGCCAGCAGTCGGACTACAAACACCATATATTTT.